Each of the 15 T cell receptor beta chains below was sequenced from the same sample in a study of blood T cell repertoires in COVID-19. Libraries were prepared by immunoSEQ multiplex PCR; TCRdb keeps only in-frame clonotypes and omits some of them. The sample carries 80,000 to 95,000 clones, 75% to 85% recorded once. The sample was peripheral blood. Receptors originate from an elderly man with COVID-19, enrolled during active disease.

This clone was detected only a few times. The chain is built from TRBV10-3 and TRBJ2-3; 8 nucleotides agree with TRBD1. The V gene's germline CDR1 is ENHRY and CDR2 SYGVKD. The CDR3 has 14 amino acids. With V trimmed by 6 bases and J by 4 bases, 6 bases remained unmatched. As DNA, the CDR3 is TGTGCCATCAGATCAGGGGGCCGTGCAGATACGCAGTATTTT. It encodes CAIRSGGRADTQYF.

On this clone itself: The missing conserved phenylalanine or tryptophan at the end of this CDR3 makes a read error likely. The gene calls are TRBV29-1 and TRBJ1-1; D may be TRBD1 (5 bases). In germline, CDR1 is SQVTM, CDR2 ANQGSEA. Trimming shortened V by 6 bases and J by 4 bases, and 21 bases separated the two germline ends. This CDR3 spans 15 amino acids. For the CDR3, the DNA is TGCAGCGTGCTGACGGAGGGGACCCTCACCACTGAAGCTTTCCTT. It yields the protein CSVLTEGTLTTEAFL.

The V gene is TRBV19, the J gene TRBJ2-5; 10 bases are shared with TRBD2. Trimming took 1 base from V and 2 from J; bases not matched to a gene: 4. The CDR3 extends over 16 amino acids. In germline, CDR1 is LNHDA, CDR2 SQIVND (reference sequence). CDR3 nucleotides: TGTGCCAGTAGTATAGGGGCACTAGCGGGACAAGAGACCCAGTACTTC. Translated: CASSIGALAGQETQYF.

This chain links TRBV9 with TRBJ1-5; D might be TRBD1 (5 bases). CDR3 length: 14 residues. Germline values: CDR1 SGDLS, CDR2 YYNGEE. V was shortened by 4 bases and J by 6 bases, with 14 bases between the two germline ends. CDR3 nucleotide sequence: TGTGCCAGCAGCTCCGGCTCAGGGTTTCAGCCCCAGCATTTT. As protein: CASSSGSGFQPQHF.

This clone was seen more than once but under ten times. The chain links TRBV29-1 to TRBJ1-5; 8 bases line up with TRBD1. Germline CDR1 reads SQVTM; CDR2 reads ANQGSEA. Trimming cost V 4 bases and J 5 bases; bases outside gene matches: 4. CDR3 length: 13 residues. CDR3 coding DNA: TGCAGCGTTGTTACGGGACAGGATCAGCCCCAGCATTTT. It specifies CSVVTGQDQPQHF.

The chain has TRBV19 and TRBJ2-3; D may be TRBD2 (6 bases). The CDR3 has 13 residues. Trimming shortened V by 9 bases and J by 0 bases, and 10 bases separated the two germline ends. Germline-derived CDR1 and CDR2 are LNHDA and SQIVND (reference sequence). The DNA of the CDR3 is TGTGCCAGCGCCAGCGGGAGCACAGATACGCAGTATTTT. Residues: CASASGSTDTQYF.

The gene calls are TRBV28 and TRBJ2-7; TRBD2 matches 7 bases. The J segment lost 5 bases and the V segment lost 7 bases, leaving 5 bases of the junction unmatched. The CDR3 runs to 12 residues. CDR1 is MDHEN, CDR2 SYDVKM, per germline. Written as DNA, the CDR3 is TGTGCCAGCACCACTAGCGTCCACGAGCAGTACTTC. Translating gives CASTTSVHEQYF. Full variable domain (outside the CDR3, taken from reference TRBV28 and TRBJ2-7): DVKVTQSSRYLVKRTGEKVFLECVQDMDHENMFWYRQDPGLGLRLIYFSYDVKMKEKGDIPEGYSVSREKKERFSLILESASTNQTSMYLCASTTSVHEQYFGPGTRLTVT.

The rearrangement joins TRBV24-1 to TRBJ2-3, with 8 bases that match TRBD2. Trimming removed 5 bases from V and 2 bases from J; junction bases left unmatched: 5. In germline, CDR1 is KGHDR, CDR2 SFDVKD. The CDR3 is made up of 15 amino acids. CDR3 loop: CATSAGGGPTDTQYF. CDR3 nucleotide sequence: TGTGCCACCAGTGCGGGCGGGGGGCCCACAGATACGCAGTATTTT.

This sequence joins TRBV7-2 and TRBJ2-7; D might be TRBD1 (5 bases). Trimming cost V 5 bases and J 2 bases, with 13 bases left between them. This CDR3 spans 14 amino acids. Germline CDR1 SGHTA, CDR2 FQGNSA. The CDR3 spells CASSIWTPPYEQYF. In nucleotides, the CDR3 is TGTGCCAGCAGCATCTGGACACCCCCCTACGAGCAGTACTTC.

CDR3 coding DNA: TGTGCCATCAGTGAAGGGGGTTACACTGAAGCTTTCTTT. Its translation: CAISEGGYTEAFF. The chain joins TRBV10-3 to TRBJ1-1; tentatively, D is TRBD1 (6 bases). The CDR3 totals 13 residues. From germline, CDR1 is ENHRY and CDR2 SYGVKD. The V gene lost 3 bases and the J gene lost 3 bases, with 8 bases spanning the gap.

Here the CDR3 reads CASRTGVGGNTIYF. CDR3 DNA: TGCGCCAGCAGAACAGGGGTCGGAGGAAACACCATATATTTT. The V gene is TRBV4-3, the J gene TRBJ1-3; 7 bases match TRBD1. CDR1 is LGHNA and CDR2 is YSLEER in the germline V gene. V lost 6 bases, J lost 4 bases, and 6 bases stayed unmatched. The CDR3 consists of 14 residues.

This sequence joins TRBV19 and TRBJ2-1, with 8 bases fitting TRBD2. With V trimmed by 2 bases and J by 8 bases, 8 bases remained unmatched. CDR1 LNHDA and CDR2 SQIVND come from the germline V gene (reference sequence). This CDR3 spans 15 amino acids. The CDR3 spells CASSISGRYGDEQFF. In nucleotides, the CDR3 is TGTGCCAGTAGTATAAGCGGGAGATATGGGGATGAGCAGTTCTTC. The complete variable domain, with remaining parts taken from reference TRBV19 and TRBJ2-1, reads DGGITQSPKYLFRKEGQNVTLSCEQNLNHDAMYWYRQDPGQGLRLIYYSQIVNDFQKGDIAEGYSVSREKKESFPLTVTSAQKNPTAFYLCASSISGRYGDEQFFGPGTRLTVL.

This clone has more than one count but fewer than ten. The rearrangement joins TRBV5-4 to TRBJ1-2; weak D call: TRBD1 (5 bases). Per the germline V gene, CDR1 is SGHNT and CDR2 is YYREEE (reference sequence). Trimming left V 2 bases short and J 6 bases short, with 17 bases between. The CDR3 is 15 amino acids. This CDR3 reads CASSLIPGRFDGYTF. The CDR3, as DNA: TGTGCCAGCAGCTTAATTCCAGGGAGGTTCGATGGCTACACCTTC.

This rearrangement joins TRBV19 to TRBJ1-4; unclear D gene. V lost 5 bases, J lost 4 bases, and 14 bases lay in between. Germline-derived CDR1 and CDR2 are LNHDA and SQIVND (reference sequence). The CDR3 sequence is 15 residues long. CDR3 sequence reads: CASSRSAVINEKLFF. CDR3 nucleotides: TGTGCCAGTAGTCGATCAGCGGTGATTAATGAAAAACTGTTTTTT.

The CDR3 region is CASSYGGSPLHF. In DNA, the CDR3 is TGTGCCAGCAGTTATGGGGGGTCACCCCTCCACTTT. The chain is built from TRBV6-2 or TRBV6-3 and TRBJ1-6, with a possible D match to TRBD1 (5 bases). Germline V gene sequence: CDR1 MNHEY, CDR2 SVGEGT. Trimming stripped 3 bases from V and 10 bases from J, with 7 bases between. The CDR3 runs 12 residues.